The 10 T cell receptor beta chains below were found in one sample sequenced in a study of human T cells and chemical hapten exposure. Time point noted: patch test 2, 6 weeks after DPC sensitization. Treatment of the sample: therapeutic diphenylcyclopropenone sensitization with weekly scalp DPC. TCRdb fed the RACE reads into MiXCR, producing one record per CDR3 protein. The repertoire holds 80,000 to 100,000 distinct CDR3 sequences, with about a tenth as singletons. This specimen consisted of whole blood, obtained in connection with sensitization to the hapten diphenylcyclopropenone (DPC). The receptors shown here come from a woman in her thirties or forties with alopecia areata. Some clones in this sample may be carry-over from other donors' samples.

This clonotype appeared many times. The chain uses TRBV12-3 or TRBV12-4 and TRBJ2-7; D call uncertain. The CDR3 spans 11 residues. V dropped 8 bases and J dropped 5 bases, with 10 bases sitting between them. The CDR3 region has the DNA TGTGCCAGCTCCGTCCTGAACGAGCAGTACTTC. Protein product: CASSVLNEQYF.

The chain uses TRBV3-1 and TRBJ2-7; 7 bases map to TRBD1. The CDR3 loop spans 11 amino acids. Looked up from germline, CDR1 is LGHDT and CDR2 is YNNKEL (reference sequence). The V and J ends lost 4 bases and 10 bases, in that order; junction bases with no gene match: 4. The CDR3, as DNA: TGTGCCAGCAGCCTACGGGACAGACAGTACTTC. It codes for CASSLRDRQYF.

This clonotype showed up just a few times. CDR3 sequence: CASSIGQGTDTQYF. CDR3 DNA sequence: TGTGCCAGCAGCATTGGACAGGGGACAGATACGCAGTATTTT. The V call is TRBV7-2, the J call TRBJ2-3; 9 bases agree with TRBD1. Trimming took 5 bases from V and 3 from J; bases not matched to a gene: 3. Germline V lookup: CDR1 SGHTA, CDR2 FQGNSA. This CDR3 has 14 amino acids.

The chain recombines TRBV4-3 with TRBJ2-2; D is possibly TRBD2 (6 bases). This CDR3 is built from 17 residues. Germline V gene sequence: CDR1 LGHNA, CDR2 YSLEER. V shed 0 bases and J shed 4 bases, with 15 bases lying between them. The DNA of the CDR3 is TGCGCCAGCAGCCAAGATATGGGGGGTCAAGGCACCGGGGAGCTGTTTTTT. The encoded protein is CASSQDMGGQGTGELFF.

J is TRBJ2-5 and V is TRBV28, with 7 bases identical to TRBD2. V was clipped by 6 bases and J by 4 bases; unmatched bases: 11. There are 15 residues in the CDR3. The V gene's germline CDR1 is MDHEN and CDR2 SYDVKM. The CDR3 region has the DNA TGTGCCAGCAGCCCGGGACTAACAGATATAGAGACCCAGTACTTC. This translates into CASSPGLTDIETQYF.

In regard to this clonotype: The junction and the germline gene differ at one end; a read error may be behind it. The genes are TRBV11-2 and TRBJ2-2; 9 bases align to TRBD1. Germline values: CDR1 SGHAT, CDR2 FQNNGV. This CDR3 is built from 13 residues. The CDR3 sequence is CTPGQGYSGELFF. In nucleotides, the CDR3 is TGCACTCCGGGACAGGGTTACTCCGGGGAGCTGTTTTTT.

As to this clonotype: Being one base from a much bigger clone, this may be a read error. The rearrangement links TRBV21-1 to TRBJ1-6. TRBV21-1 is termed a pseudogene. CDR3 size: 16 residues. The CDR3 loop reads CASSKVAGSYNSSLHF. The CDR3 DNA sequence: TGTGCCAGCAGCAAAGTGGCAGGCTCCTATAATTCATCCCTCCACTTT.

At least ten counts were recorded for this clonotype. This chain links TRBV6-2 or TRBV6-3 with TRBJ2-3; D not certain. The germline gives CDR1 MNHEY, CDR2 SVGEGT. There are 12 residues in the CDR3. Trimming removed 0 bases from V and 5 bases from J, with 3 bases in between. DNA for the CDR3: TGTGCCAGCAGTTACTCGAAAGATACGCAGTATTTT. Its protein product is CASSYSKDTQYF.

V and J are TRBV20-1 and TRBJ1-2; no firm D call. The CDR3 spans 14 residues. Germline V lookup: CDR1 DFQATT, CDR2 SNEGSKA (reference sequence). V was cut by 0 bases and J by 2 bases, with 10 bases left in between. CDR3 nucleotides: TGCAGTGCTAGAGATATCGGGAGCAACTATGGCTACACCTTC. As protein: CSARDIGSNYGYTF.

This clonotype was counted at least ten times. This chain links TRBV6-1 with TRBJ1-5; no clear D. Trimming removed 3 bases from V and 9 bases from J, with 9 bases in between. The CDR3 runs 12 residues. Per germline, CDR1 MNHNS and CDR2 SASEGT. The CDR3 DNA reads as TGTGCCAGCAGTGATTGGGAGGGGCCCCAGCATTTT. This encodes CASSDWEGPQHF.